This TCR beta chain emerged from a study of T cells in Graves' hyperthyroidism and ophthalmopathy. This clonotype was observed a few times. The target antigen is unknown. Newly diagnosed patients aged 18 to 65 had hyperthyroidism of under 2 months' duration. Each 10 ml fresh peripheral blood draw supplied the PBMCs. Trimming at V came to 6 bases and at J to 2 bases, leaving 7 bases not matched to a gene. The CDR3 runs to 15 residues. Germline loops: CDR1 MNHEY, CDR2 SMNVEV (reference sequence). Researchers took RNA transcripts and amplified the TCR beta CDR3 regions from them. First-round RT-PCR targeting the TCR CDR3 was performed with the HTBI primer set. TCRdb re-analysed the multiplex PCR reads in MiXCR, keeping a single row per CDR3 protein. The sample includes some 270,000 distinct CDR3 sequences, roughly 13% of them seen just once. The study, taken as a whole, reports: From stable hyperthyroidism, ophthalmopathy was separated by a 13 V-J model.

Sequenced material: blood. The sequence derives from a woman aged 35 to 49 with Graves' hyperthyroidism. J is TRBJ2-1 and V is TRBV27, with 7 bases that match TRBD2. DNA for the CDR3: TGTGCCAGCAGCCTCTCTAGCGGACCCTACAATGAGCAGTTCTTC. It specifies CASSLSSGPYNEQFF.